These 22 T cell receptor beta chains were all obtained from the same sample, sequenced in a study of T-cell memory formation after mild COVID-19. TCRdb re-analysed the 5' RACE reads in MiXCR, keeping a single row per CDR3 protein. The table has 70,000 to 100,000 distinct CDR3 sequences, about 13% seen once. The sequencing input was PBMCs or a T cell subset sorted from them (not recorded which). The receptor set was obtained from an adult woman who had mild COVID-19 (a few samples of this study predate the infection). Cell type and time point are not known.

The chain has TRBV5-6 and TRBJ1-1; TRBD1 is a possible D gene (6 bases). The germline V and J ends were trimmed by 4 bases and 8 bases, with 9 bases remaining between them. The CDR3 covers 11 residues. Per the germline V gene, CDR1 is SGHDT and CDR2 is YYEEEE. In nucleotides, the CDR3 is TGTGCCAGCAGCGTAAGGGGGGAAGCTTTCTTT. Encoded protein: CASSVRGEAFF. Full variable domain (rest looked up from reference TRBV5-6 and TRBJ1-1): DAGVTQSPTHLIKTRGQQVTLRCSPKSGHDTVSWYQQALGQGPQFIFQYYEEEERQRGNFPDRFSGHQFPNYSSELNVNALLLGDSALYLCASSVRGEAFFGQGTRLTVV.

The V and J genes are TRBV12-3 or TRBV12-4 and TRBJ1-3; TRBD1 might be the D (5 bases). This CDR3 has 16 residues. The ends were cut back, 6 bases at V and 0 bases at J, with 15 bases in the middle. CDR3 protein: CASSGRGPRSGNTIYF. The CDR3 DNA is TGTGCCAGCAGCGGACGGGGACCGCGCTCTGGAAACACCATATATTTT.

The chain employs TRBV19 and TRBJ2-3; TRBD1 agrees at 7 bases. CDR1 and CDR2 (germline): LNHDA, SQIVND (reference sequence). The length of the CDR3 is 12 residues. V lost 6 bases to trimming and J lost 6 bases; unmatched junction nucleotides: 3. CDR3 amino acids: CASSPTGDTQYF. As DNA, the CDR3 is TGTGCCAGTAGCCCGACAGGGGATACGCAGTATTTT.

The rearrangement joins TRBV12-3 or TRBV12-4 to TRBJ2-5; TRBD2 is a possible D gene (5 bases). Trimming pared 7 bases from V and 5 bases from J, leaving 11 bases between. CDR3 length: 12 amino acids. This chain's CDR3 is CASTTDWETQYF. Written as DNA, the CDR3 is TGTGCCAGCACCACGGACTGGGAGACCCAGTACTTC.

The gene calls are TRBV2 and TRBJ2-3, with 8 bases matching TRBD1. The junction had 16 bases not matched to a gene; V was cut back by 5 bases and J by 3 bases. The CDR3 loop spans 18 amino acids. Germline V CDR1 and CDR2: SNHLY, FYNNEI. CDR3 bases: TGTGCCAGCAGTTCCCTTGGGCAGGGGGCGTTTAGAACAGATACGCAGTATTTT. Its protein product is CASSSLGQGAFRTDTQYF. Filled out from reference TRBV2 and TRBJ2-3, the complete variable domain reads EPEVTQTPSHQVTQMGQEVILRCVPISNHLYFYWYRQILGQKVEFLVSFYNNEISEKSEIFDDQFSVERPDGSNFTLKIRSTKLEDSAMYFCASSSLGQGAFRTDTQYFGPGTRLTVL.

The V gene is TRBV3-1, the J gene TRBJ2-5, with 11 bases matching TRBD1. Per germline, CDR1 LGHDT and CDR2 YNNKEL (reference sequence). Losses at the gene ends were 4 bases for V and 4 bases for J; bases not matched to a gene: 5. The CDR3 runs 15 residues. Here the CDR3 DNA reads TGTGCCAGCAGCCTCAGGACAGGGGGCCGAGAGACCCAGTACTTC. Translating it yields CASSLRTGGRETQYF.

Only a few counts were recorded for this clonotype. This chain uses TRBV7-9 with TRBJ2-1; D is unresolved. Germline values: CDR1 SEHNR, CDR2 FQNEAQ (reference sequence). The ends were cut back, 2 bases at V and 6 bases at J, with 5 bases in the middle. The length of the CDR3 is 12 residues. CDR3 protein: CASSLYGNEQFF. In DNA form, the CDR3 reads TGTGCCAGCAGCTTATACGGCAATGAGCAGTTCTTC.

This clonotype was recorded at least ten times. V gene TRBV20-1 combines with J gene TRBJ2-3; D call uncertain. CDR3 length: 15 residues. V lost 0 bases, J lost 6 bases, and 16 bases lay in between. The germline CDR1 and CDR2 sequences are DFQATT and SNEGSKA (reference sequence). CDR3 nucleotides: TGCAGTGCTAGAGACCAAGGGTTTAGTTTGGATACGCAGTATTTT. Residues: CSARDQGFSLDTQYF.

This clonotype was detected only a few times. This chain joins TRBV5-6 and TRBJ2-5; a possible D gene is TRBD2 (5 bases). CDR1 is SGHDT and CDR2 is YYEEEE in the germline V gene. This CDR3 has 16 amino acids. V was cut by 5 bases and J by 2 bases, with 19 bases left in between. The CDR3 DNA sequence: TGTGCCAGCAGTTTAATAATGGCTGGCGGGCAAGAGACCCAGTACTTC. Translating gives CASSLIMAGGQETQYF. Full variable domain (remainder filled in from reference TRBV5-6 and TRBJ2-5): DAGVTQSPTHLIKTRGQQVTLRCSPKSGHDTVSWYQQALGQGPQFIFQYYEEEERQRGNFPDRFSGHQFPNYSSELNVNALLLGDSALYLCASSLIMAGGQETQYFGPGTRLLVL.

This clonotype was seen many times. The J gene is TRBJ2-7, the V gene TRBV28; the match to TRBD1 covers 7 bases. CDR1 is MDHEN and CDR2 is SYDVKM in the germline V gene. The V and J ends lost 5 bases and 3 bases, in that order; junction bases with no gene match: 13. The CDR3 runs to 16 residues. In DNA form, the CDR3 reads TGTGCCAGCAGTCGCCCTCGACAGGGTCTTAACTACGAGCAGTACTTC. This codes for CASSRPRQGLNYEQYF.

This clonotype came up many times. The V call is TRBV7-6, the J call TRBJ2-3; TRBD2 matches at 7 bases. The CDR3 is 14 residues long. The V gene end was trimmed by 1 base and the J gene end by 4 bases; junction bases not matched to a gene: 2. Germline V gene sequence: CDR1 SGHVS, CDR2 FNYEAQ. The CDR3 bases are TGTGCCAGCAGCTTAGGGGAGGGAGCAGATACGCAGTATTTT. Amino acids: CASSLGEGADTQYF. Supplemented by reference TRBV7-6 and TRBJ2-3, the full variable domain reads GAGVSQSPRYKVTKRGQDVALRCDPISGHVSLYWYRQALGQGPEFLTYFNYEAQQDKSGLPNDRFSAERPEGSISTLTIQRTEQRDSAMYRCASSLGEGADTQYFGPGTRLTVL.

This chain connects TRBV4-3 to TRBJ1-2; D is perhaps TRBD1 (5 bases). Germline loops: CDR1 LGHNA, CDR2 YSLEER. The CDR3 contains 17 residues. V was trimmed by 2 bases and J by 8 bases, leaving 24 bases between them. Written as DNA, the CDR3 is TGCGCCAGCAGCCAATCCACAGGAATGGCCCTATCGAGGGGCTACACCTTC. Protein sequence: CASSQSTGMALSRGYTF.

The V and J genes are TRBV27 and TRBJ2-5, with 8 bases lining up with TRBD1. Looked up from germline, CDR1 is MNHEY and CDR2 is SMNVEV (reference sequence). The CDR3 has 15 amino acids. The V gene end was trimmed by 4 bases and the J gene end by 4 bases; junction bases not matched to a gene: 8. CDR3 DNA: TGTGCCAGCAGTTATACGACAGGGGCCCCAGAGACCCAGTACTTC. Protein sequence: CASSYTTGAPETQYF.

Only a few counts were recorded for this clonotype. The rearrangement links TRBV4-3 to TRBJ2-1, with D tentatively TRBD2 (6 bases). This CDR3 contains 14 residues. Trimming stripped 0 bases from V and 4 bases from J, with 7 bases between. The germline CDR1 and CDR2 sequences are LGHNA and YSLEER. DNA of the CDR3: TGCGCCAGCAGCCAAGACGGGGGATACAATGAGCAGTTCTTC. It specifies CASSQDGGYNEQFF.

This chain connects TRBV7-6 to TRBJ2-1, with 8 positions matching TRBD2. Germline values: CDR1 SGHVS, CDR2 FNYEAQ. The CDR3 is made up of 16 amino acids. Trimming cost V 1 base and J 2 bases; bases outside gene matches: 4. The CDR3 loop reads CASSLVSGGAYNEQFF. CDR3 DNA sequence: TGTGCCAGCAGCTTAGTAAGCGGGGGCGCCTACAATGAGCAGTTCTTC.

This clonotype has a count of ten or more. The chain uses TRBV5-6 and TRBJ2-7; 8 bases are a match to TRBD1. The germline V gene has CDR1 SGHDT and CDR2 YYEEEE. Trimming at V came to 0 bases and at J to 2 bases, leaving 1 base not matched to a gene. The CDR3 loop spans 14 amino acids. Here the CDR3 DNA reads TGTGCCAGCAGCTTGGGGGACAGGACCTACGAGCAGTACTTC. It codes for CASSLGDRTYEQYF.

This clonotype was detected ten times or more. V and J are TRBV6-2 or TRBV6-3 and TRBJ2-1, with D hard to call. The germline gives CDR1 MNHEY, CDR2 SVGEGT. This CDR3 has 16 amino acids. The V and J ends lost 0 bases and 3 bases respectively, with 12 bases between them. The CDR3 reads CASSYSLEGGYNEQFF. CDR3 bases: TGTGCCAGCAGTTACTCGTTGGAAGGCGGCTACAATGAGCAGTTCTTC.

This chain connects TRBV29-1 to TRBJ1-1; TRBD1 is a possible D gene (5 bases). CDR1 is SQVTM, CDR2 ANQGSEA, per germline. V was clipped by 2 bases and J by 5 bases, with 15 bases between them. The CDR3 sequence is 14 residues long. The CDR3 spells CSVERHDRGTEAFF. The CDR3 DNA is TGCAGCGTTGAACGACACGATAGGGGTACTGAAGCTTTCTTT.

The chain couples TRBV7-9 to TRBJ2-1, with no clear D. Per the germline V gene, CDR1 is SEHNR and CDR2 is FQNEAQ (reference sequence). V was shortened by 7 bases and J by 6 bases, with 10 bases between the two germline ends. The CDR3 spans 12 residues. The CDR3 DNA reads TGTGCCAGCATCGAAGCTTCCAATGAGCAGTTCTTC. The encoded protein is CASIEASNEQFF. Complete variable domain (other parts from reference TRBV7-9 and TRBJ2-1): DTGVSQNPRHKITKRGQNVTFRCDPISEHNRLYWYRQTLGQGPEFLTYFQNEAQLEKSRLLSDRFSAERPKGSFSTLEIQRTEQGDSAMYLCASIEASNEQFFGPGTRLTVL.

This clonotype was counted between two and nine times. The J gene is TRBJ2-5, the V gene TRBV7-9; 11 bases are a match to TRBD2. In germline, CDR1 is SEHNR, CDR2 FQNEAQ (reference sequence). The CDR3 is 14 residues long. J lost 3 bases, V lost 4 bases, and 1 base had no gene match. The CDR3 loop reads CASSSGLAEETQYF. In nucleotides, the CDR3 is TGTGCCAGCAGCTCGGGACTAGCGGAAGAGACCCAGTACTTC.

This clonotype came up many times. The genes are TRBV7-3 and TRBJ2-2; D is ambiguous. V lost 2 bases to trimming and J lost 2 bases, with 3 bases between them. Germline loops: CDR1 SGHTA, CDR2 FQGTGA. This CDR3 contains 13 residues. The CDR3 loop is CASSLGNTGELFF. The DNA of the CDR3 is TGTGCCAGCAGCTTAGGCAACACCGGGGAGCTGTTTTTT.

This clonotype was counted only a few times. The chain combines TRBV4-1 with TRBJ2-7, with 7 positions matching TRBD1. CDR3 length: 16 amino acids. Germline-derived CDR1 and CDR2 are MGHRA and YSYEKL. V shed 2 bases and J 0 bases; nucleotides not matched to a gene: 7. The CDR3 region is CASSQPRQGSSYEQYF. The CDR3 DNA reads TGCGCCAGCAGCCAACCACGACAGGGAAGCTCCTACGAGCAGTACTTC.